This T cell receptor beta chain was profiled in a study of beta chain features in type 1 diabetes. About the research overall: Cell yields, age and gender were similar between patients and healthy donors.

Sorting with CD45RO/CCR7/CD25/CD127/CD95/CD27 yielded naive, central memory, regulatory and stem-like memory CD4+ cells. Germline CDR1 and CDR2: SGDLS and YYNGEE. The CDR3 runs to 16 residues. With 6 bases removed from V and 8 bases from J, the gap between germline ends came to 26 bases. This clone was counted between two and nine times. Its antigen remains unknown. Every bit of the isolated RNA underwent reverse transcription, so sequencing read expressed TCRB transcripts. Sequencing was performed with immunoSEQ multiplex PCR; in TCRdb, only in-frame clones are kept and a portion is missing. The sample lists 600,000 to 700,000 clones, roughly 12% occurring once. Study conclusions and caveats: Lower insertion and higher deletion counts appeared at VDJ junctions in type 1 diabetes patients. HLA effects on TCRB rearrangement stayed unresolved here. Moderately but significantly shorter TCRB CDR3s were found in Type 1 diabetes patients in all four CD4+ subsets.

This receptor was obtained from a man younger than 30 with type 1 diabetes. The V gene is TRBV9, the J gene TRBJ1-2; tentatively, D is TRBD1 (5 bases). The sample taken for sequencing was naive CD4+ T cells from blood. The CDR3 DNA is TGTGCCAGCACGTCGGACCCAGGGTTCCCCCGCTTCGGCTACACCTTC. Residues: CASTSDPGFPRFGYTF.